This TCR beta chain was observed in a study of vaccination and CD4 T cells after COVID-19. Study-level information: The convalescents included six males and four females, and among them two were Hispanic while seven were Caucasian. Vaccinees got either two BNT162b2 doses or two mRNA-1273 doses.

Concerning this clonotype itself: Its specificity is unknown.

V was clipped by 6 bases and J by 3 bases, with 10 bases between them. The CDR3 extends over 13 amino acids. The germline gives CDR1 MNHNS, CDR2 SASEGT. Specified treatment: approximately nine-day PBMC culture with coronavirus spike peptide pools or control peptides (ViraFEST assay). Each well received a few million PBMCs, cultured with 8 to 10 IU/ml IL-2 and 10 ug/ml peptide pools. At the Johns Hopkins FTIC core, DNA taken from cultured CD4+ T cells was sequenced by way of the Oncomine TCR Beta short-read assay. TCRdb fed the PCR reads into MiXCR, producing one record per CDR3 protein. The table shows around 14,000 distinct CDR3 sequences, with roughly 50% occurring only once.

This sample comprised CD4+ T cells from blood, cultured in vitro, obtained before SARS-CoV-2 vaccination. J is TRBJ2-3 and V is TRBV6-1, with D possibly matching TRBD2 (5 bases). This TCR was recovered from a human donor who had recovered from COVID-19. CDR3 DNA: TGTGCCAGCAGCCCCAGAGGGACAGATACGCAGTATTTT. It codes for CASSPRGTDTQYF.